The 13 T cell receptor beta chains presented below share a single source sample, sequenced in a study of shared clonotypes between healthy human individuals. TCRdb's copy holds only in-frame clones and misses some; the assay was immunoSEQ multiplex PCR. This sample carries around 510,000 clones, around 78% of them seen once, and the ten largest clones take around 11%. Material for sequencing was PBMCs. The receptors stem from a woman aged 40 to 49 in good health. Some clones in this sample may be carry-over from other donors' samples.

This chain uses TRBV7-9 with TRBJ2-1; D is undetermined. CDR3 length equals 19 residues. The germline V and J ends were trimmed by 5 bases and 3 bases, with 26 bases remaining between them. From germline, CDR1 is SEHNR and CDR2 FQNEAQ (reference sequence). This CDR3 is CASSPVRSESAHFYNEQFF. CDR3 bases: TGTGCCAGCAGCCCAGTGAGAAGCGAATCAGCGCATTTCTACAATGAGCAGTTCTTC.

The rearrangement links TRBV4-1 to TRBJ2-2; 9 positions agree with TRBD1. V was clipped by 2 bases and J by 7 bases; unmatched bases: 5. Germline lookup yields CDR1 MGHRA and CDR2 YSYEKL. This CDR3 is 15 amino acids long. For the CDR3, the DNA is TGCGCCAGCAGCCAAACGGACAGGGGTTTCGGGGAGCTGTTTTTT. Translated, it gives CASSQTDRGFGELFF.

The CDR3 sequence: CASSLGAGDLETQYF. As DNA, the CDR3 is TGTGCCAGCAGCTTAGGAGCGGGAGATTTAGAGACCCAGTACTTC. The chain links TRBV7-9 to TRBJ2-5; 8 bases line up with TRBD2. J lost 4 bases, V lost 1 base, and 5 bases had no gene match. There are 15 residues in the CDR3. Germline V gene lookup returns CDR1 SEHNR and CDR2 FQNEAQ (reference sequence).

The V and J genes are TRBV7-9 and TRBJ2-7, with TRBD1 as a possible D gene (7 bases). V shed 0 bases and J shed 5 bases, with 17 bases lying between them. CDR1 and CDR2 from the germline V gene are SEHNR and FQNEAQ (reference sequence). There are 16 residues in the CDR3. The CDR3, as DNA: TGTGCCAGCAGCTTAGCGCTGGAGAGGAGGGGGCACGAGCAGTACTTC. Translation: CASSLALERRGHEQYF.

As for this clone: A far more abundant clone sits one base away, making this likely a read error. The V and J genes are TRBV27 and TRBJ2-3; D not resolved. There are 13 residues in the CDR3. The germline V gene has CDR1 MNHEY and CDR2 SMNVEV (reference sequence). V lost 2 bases and J 2 bases, leaving 5 bases between the germline ends. DNA for the CDR3: TGTGCCAGCAGTTTAGCGTTCACAGATACGCAGTATTTT. The encoded protein is CASSLAFTDTQYF.

In its sample, this clone was seen a few times. This chain connects TRBV7-9 to TRBJ2-1, with D possibly being TRBD2 (6 bases). Germline V lookup: CDR1 SEHNR, CDR2 FQNEAQ (reference sequence). The V end was cut by 7 bases, the J end by 9 bases, with 13 bases between. CDR3 size: 12 residues. In DNA form, the CDR3 reads TGTGCCAGCACAGGAGGGCCACTTGAGCAGTTCTTC. This sequence encodes CASTGGPLEQFF.

J is TRBJ2-7 and V is TRBV28; D is perhaps TRBD1 (6 bases). Germline assignment: CDR1 MDHEN and CDR2 SYDVKM. This CDR3 is 12 amino acids long. Trimming shortened V by 8 bases and J by 1 base, and 9 bases separated the two germline ends. The CDR3 reads CASGDRSYEQYF. The CDR3 bases are TGTGCCAGCGGAGACAGGTCCTACGAGCAGTACTTC.

This chain links TRBV7-6 with TRBJ1-2; TRBD1 aligns across 7 bases. There are 14 residues in the CDR3. The ends lost 4 bases at V and 5 bases at J; junction bases unmatched: 7. Germline values: CDR1 SGHVS, CDR2 FNYEAQ. The CDR3 loop is CASSSGGAAYGYTF. The CDR3 DNA is TGTGCCAGCAGCTCAGGGGGGGCGGCGTATGGCTACACCTTC.

As DNA, the CDR3 is TGTGCCAGCAGCCAGATTGGGACAGGCTCCTACGAGCAGTACTTC. Encoded protein: CASSQIGTGSYEQYF. V is TRBV4-2 and J is TRBJ2-7; 8 nucleotides align to TRBD1. Germline V CDR1 and CDR2: LGHNA, YNFKEQ. V dropped 3 bases and J dropped 0; count of bases not matched to a gene: 4. CDR3 length equals 15 residues.

The V call is TRBV7-3, the J call TRBJ1-1; D gene uncertain. Germline V lookup: CDR1 SGHTA, CDR2 FQGTGA. This CDR3 has 13 amino acids. V lost 5 bases and J lost 8, with 15 bases in between. This chain's CDR3 is CASSRERGWEAFF. The CDR3 DNA follows: TGTGCCAGCAGCAGAGAACGGGGTTGGGAAGCTTTCTTT.

This rearrangement joins TRBV5-1 to TRBJ1-1; no definite D call. The length of the CDR3 is 13 residues. V was cut by 3 bases and J by 1 base, with 7 bases left in between. Germline CDR1 is SGHRS and CDR2 is YFSETQ. The CDR3 DNA reads as TGCGCCAGCAGCTCAGTTCCGAACACTGAAGCTTTCTTT. Translation: CASSSVPNTEAFF.

The gene calls are TRBV6-5 and TRBJ2-7; D possibly corresponds to TRBD1 (6 bases). Germline CDR1 reads MNHEY; CDR2 reads SVGAGI. This CDR3 region has 12 residues. The V end was cut by 6 bases, the J end by 4 bases, with 10 bases between. This chain's CDR3 is CASRDSLYEQYF. CDR3 sequence (DNA): TGTGCCAGCAGGGACAGCTTATACGAGCAGTACTTC.

Comment on this clone: It may be a read error: a sequence one base away is much more abundant. This rearrangement joins TRBV29-1 to TRBJ1-2; 9 nucleotides line up with TRBD1. The ends lost 4 bases at V and 2 bases at J; junction bases unmatched: 5. The CDR3 covers 14 residues. The V gene's germline CDR1 is SQVTM and CDR2 ANQGSEA. In nucleotides, the CDR3 is TGCAGCGTTGGCCGACAGGGGGTGAACTATGGCTACACCTTC. Translation gives CSVGRQGVNYGYTF.